This T cell receptor beta chain comes out of a study of blood T cell repertoires in COVID-19. Overall study context: There were acute and convalescent COVID-19 samples, and they came from the United States, Italy and Spain. From T cells, B-cell-depleted T cells, or PBMCs came the material, which was cDNA or gDNA.

J gave up 6 bases and V 6 bases, and 3 bases lay outside the gene matches. The CDR3 covers 13 residues. Per the germline V gene, CDR1 is MNHEY and CDR2 is SVGAGI. Authors' analysis steps: Amplification with reference gene primers provided the estimates of nucleated cell counts. Profiled with immunoSEQ multiplex PCR; TCRdb holds only in-frame clones, not every one. The V and J calls and clone size come from that table; D and trimming were worked out from the DNA. The sample gives roughly 250,000 clones, about 89% of which show up once; 0.7% to 0.9% is in the top ten. This sequence was found in a young man with acute or convalescent COVID-19. Sequenced sample: peripheral blood. V gene TRBV6-5 combines with J gene TRBJ1-5, with TRBD1 matching over 9 bases. The CDR3 reads CASRGQGLQPQHF. The CDR3 DNA is TGTGCCAGCAGGGGACAGGGCCTTCAGCCCCAGCATTTT.